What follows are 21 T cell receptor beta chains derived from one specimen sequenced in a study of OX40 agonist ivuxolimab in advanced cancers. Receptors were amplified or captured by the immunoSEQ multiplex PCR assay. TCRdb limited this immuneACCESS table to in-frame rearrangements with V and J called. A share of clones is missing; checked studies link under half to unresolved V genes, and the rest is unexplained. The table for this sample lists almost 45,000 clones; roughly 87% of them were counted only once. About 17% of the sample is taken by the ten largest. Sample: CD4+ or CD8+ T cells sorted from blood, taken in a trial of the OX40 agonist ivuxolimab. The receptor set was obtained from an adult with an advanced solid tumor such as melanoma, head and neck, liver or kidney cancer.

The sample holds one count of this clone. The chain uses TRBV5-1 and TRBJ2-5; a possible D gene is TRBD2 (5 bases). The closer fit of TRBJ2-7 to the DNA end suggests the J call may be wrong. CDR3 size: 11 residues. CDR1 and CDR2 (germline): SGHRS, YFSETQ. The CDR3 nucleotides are TGCGCCAGCAGCAACGGGGACGAGCAGTACTTC. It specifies CASSNGDEQYF.

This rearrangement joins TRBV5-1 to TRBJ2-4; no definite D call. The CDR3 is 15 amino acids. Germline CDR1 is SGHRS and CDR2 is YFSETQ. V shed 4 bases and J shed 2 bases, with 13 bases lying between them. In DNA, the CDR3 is TGCGCCAGCAGCCGCCCCTTTGAATCCAAAAACATTCAGTACTTC. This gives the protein CASSRPFESKNIQYF.

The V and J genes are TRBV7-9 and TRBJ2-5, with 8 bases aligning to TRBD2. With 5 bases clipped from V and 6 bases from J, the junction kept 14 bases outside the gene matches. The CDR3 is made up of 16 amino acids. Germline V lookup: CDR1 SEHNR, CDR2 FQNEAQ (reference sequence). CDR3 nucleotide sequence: TGTGCCAGCAGCCCGACGGGGGGGGCCACACTAAAGACCCAGTACTTC. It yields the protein CASSPTGGATLKTQYF.

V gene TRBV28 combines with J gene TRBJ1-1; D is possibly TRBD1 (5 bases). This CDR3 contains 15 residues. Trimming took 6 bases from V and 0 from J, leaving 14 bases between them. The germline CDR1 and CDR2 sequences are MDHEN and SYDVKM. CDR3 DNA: TGTGCCAGCAGCCCGCGGGGGGAAATGAACACTGAAGCTTTCTTT. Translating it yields CASSPRGEMNTEAFF.

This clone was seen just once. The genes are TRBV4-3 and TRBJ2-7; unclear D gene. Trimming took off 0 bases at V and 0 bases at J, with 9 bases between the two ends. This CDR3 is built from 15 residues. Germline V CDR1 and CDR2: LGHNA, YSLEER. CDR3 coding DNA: TGCGCCAGCAGCCAAGATTTTGTGAGCTCCTACGAGCAGTACTTC. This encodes CASSQDFVSSYEQYF.

In DNA, the CDR3 is TGCAGCGTTGAAGGGCGCCTCTATGGCTACACCTTC. As protein: CSVEGRLYGYTF. This sequence joins TRBV29-1 and TRBJ1-2, with D hard to call. The germline V gene has CDR1 SQVTM and CDR2 ANQGSEA. V shed 1 base and J shed 4 bases, with 7 bases lying between them. This CDR3 spans 12 amino acids.

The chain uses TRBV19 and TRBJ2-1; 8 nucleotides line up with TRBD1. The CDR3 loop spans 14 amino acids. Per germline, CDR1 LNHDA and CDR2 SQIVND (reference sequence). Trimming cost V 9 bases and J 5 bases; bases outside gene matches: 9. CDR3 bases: TGTGCCAGCCACGGACAGGGCATAAACAATGAGCAGTTCTTC. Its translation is CASHGQGINNEQFF.

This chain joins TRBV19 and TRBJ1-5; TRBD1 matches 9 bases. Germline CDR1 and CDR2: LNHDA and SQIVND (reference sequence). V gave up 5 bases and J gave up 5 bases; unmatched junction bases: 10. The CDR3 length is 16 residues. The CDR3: CASSSSQGAVDQPQHF. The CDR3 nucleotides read TGTGCCAGTAGTTCGTCACAGGGGGCGGTCGATCAGCCCCAGCATTTT.

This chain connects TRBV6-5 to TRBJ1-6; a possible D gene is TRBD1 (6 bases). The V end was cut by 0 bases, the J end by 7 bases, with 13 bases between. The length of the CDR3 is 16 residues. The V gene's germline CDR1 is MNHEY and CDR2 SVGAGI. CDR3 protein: CASSYSRGGNNSPLHF. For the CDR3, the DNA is TGTGCCAGCAGTTACTCGAGGGGGGGTAACAATTCACCCCTCCACTTT.

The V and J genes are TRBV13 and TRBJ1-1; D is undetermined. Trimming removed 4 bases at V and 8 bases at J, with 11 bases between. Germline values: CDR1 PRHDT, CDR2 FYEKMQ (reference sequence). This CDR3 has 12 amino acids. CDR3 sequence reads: CASSSPSREAFF. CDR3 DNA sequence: TGTGCCAGCAGCTCCCCTTCGAGGGAAGCTTTCTTT.

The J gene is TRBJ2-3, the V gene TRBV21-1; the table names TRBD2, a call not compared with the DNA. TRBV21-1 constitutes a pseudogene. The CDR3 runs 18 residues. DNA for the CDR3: TGTGCCAGCGAGAGGGGGGGGCGAGTCCGCCCGGGACGAGATACGCAGTATTTT. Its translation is CASERGGRVRPGRDTQYF.

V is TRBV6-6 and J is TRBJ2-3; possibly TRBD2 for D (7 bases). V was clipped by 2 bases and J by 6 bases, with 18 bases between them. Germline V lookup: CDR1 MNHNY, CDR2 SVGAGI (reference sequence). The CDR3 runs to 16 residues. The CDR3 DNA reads TGTGCCAGCAGTTACGCGGGGGCTAGTCCACAGGATACGCAGTATTTT. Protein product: CASSYAGASPQDTQYF.

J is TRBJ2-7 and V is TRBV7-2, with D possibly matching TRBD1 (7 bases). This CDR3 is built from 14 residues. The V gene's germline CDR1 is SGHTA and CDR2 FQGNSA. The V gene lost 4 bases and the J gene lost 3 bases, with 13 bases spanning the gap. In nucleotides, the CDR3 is TGTGCCAGCAGCTCCGGGGGACAGCTCTACGAGCAGTACTTC. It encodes CASSSGGQLYEQYF.

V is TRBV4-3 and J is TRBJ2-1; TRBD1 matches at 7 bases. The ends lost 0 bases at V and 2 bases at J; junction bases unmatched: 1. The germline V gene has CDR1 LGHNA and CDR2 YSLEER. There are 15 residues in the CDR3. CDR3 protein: CASSQDGTAYNEQFF. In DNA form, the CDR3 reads TGCGCCAGCAGCCAAGATGGGACAGCCTACAATGAGCAGTTCTTC.

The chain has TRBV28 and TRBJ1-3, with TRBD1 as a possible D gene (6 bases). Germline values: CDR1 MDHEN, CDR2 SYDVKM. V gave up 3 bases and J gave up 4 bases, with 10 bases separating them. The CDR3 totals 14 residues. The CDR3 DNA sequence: TGTGCCAGCAGTTTGGGAGGGGGAGGAAACACCATATATTTT. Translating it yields CASSLGGGGNTIYF.

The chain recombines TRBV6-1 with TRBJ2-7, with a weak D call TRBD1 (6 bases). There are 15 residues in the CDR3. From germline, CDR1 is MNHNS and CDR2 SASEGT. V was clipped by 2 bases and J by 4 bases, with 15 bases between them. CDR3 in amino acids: CASSELRQEVYEQYV. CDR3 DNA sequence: TGTGCCAGCAGTGAATTGAGACAGGAGGTATACGAGCAGTACGTC.

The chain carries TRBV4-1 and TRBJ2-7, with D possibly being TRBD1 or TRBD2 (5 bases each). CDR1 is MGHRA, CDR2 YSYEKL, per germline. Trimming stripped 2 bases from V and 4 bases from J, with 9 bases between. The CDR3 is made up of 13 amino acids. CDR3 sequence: CASSQRDGYEQYF. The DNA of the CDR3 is TGCGCCAGCAGCCAACGGGACGGTTACGAGCAGTACTTC.

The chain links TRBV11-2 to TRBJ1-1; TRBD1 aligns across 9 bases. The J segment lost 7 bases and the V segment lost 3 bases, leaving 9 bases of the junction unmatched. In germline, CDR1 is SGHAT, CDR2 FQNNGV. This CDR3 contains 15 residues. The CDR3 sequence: CASSFWGTGGFEAFF. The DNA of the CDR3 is TGTGCCAGCAGCTTTTGGGGAACAGGGGGCTTTGAAGCTTTCTTT.

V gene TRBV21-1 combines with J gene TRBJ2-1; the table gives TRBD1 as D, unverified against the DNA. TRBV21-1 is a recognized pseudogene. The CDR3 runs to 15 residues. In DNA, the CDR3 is TGTGCCAGGAGAACCCGGACAGGGGGCAGGAATGAGCAGTTCTTC. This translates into CARRTRTGGRNEQFF.

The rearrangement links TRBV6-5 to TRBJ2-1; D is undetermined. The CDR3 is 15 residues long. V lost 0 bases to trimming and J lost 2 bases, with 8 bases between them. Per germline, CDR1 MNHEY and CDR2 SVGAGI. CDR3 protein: CASSYSTDPYNEQFF. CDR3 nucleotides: TGTGCCAGCAGTTACTCGACGGACCCCTACAATGAGCAGTTCTTC.

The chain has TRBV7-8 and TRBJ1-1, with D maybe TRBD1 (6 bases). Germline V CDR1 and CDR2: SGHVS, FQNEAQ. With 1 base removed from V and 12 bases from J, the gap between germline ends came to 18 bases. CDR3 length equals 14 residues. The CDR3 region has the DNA TGTGCCAGCAGCTTAGGTACAGGGAGGCCGAGGACTTTCTTT. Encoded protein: CASSLGTGRPRTFF.